Here is one T cell receptor (beta chain) with its context. There is no known antigen for this receptor. No much larger clonotype is one base removed from it; base qualities were not supplied. CDR1 is given as SGHVS and CDR2 as FQNEAQ, both from the germline V gene. Spanning cysteine to phenylalanine, the CDR3 consists of 14 amino acids. The only DNA kept is the CDR3, 42 bases in frame from the first base. Trimming takes 2 bases from V and 1 base from J, and the germline ends sit 7 bases apart. TCRbeta CDR3 regions were amplified from genomic DNA by means of the immunoSEQ Assay, a bias-controlled multiplex PCR. Under the source paper's analysis protocol: The number of nucleated cells in each sample was estimated from the amplification of reference gene primers within the assay. To quantify the absolute abundance of each unique TCRbeta CDR3 rearrangement, sequence reads were collapsed and filtered. For each sample, productive Simpson clonality was calculated as the square root of Simpson's diversity index over productive rearrangements. In its TCRdb copy, this immuneACCESS table keeps in-frame sequences only and misses some clones. Where compared with another copy, unresolved V genes explain less than half of these, and the others have no known cause. The V and J calls and the clone size are those of that table, but D and trimming were determined from the DNA. For this sample there are 200,000 to 250,000 clones; roughly 81% appear just once. The ten largest clones capture over 2.5% of the sample.

This sample stems from a study of blood T cell repertoires in COVID-19 (dated by TCRdb to 2020 to 2021). Notes on the research overall: Samples from collaborators originated in the United States, Italy and Spain and spanned both the acute and convalescent phases of COVID-19. The prospective study material was composed of cDNA or gDNA derived from T cells, B-cell-depleted T cells, or PBMCs. Subjects who had been exposed to COVID-19, were actively infected with it, or had recovered from it provided the deeply sampled blood TCRbeta repertoires that made up the dataset. The repertoires were released in a freely available public database meant as a resource for research on the immune response to SARS-CoV-2. Where available, HLA class I and class II types were obtained from metadata supplied by the sample provider rather than from assay-based typing. The samples were drawn from the first 160 participants of the ongoing ImmuneRACE study and from over 950 subjects provided by 6 global collaborators. Sample metadata almost always included a de-identified subject ID, COVID-19 status, age in years and sex.

Paper-wide results and their limitations: The amount of clinical and demographic metadata varied by source and participant and was provided uncurated.

Another Seattle source contributed samples from volunteer blood donors who had recovered from COVID-19. Collaborating institutions collected whole blood in K2EDTA tubes following their own protocols. For TCRbeta analysis, collaborator samples were shipped as frozen whole blood, as isolated PBMCs, or as DNA extracted from either sample type. The rearranged segments are TRBV7-8 and TRBJ2-3, with no D gene named confidently. Sample: peripheral blood. The clonotype was recovered from a man aged 45-65 years who had recovered from COVID-19. The encoded CDR3 is CASSLNYGTDTQYF. The DNA sequence follows: TGTGCCAGCAGCTTAAACTATGGCACAGATACGCAGTATTTT.